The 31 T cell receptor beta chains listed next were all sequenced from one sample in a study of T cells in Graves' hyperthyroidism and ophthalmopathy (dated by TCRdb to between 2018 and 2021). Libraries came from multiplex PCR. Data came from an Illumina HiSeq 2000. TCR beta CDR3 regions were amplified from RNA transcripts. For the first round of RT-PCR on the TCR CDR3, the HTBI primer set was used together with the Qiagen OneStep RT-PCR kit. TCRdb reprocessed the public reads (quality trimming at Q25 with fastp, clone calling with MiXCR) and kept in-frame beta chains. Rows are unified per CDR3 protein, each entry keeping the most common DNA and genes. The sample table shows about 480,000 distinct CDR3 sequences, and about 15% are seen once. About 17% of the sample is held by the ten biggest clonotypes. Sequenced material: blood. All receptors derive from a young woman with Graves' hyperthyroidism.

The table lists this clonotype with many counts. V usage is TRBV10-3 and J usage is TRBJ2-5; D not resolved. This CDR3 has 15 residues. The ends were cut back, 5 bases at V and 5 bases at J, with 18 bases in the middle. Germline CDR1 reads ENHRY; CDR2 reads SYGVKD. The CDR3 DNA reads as TGTGCCATCAGTCTGGGCGGAGAAGGCCAGGAGACCCAGTACTTC. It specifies CAISLGGEGQETQYF.

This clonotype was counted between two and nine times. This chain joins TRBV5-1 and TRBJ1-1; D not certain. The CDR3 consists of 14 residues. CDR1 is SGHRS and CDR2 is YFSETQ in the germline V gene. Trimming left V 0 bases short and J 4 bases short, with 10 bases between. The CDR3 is CASSLVGVPTEAFF. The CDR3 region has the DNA TGCGCCAGCAGCTTGGTTGGCGTCCCCACTGAAGCTTTCTTT. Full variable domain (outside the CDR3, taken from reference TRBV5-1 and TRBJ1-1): KAGVTQTPRYLIKTRGQQVTLSCSPISGHRSVSWYQQTPGQGLQFLFEYFSETQRNKGNFPGRFSGRQFSNSRSEMNVSTLELGDSALYLCASSLVGVPTEAFFGQGTRLTVV.

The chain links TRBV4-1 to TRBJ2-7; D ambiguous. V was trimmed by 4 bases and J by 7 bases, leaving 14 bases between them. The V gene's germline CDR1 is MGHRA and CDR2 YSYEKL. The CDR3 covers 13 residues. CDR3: CASSRPGSREQYV. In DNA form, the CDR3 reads TGCGCCAGCAGCCGTCCCGGGTCTCGGGAGCAGTACGTC.

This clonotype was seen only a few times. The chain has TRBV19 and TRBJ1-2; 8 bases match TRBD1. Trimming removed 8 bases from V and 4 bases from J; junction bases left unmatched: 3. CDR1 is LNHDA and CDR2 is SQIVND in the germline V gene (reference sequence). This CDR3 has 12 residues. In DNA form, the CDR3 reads TGTGCCAGTGAAACAGGGGGCTATGGCTACACCTTC. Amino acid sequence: CASETGGYGYTF.

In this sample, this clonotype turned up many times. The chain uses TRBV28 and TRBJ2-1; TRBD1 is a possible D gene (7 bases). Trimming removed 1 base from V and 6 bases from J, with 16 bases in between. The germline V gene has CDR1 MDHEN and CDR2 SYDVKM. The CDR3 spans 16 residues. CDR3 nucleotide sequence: TGTGCCAGCAGTTTATTAGGGCAGGGGGGCTCCAATGAGCAGTTCTTC. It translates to CASSLLGQGGSNEQFF.

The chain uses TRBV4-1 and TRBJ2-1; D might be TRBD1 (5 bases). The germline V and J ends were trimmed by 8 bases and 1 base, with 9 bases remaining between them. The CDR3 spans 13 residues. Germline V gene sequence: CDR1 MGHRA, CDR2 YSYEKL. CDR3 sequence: CASGATSYNEQFF. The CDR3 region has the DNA TGCGCCAGCGGGGCTACTTCCTACAATGAGCAGTTCTTC.

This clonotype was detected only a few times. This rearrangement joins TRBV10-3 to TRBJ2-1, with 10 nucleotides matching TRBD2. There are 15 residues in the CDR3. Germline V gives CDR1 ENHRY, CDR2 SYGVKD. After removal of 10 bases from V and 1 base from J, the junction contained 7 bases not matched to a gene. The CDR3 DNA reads TGTGCCACCCGGACTAGCGGTCATTCCTACAATGAGCAGTTCTTC. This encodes CATRTSGHSYNEQFF.

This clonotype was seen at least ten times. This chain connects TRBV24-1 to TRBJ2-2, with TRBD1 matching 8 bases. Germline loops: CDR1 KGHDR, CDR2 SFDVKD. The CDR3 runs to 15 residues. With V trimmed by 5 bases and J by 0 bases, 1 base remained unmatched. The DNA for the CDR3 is TGTGCCACCAGTGTACAGGGGGCGAACACCGGGGAGCTGTTTTTT. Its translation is CATSVQGANTGELFF.

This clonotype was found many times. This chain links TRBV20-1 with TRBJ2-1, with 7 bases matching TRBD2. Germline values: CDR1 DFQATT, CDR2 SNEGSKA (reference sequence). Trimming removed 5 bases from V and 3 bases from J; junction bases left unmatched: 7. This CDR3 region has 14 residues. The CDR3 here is CSAGGRGGYNEQFF. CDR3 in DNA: TGCAGTGCTGGGGGGAGGGGCGGCTACAATGAGCAGTTCTTC.

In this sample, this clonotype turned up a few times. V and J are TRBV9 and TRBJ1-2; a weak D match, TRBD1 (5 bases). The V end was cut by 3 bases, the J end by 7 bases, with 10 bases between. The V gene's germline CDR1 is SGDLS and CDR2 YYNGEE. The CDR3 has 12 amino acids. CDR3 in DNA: TGTGCCAGCAGCGCACAGGTTGGTGGCTACACCTTC. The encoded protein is CASSAQVGGYTF.

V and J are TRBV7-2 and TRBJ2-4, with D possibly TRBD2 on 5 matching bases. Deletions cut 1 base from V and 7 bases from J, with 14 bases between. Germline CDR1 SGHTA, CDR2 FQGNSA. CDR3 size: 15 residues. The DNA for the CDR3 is TGTGCCAGCAGCTTAGTAGGTTCGGGCGGGAACATTCAGTACTTC. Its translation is CASSLVGSGGNIQYF.

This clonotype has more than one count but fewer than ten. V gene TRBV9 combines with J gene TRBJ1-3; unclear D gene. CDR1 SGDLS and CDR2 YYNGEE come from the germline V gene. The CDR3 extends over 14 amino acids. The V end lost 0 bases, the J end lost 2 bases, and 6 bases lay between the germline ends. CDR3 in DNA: TGTGCCAGCAGCGTAGCATATCCTGGAAACACCATATATTTT. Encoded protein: CASSVAYPGNTIYF.

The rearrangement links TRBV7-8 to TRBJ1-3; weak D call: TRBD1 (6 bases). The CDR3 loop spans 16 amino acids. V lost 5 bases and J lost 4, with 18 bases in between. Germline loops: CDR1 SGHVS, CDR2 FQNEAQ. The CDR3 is CASSILTTGHGNTIYF. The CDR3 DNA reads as TGTGCCAGCAGCATCCTAACGACAGGCCACGGAAACACCATATATTTT.

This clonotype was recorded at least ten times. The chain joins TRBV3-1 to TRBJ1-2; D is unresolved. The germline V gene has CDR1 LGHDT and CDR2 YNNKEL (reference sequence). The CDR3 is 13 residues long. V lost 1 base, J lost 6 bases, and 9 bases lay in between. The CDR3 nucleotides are TGTGCCAGCAGCCAAGTTTCCGGGGATGGCTACACCTTC. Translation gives CASSQVSGDGYTF.

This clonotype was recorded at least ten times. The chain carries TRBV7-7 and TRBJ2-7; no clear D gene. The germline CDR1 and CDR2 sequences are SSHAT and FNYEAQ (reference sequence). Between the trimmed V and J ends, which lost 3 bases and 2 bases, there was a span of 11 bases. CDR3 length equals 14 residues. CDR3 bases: TGTGCCAGCAGCTTCCAGGATGGTGCCTACGAGCAGTACGTC. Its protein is CASSFQDGAYEQYV.

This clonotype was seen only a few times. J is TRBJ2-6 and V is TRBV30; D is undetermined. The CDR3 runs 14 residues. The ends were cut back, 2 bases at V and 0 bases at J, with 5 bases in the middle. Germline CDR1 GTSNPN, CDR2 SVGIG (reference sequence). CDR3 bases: TGTGCCTGGAGTAGCAGCTCTGGGGCCAACGTCCTGACTTTC. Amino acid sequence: CAWSSSSGANVLTF.

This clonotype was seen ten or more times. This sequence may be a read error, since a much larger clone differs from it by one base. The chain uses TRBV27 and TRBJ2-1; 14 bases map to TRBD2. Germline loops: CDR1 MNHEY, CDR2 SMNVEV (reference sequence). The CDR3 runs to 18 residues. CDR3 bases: TGTACCAGCAGTTTAATGGGACTAGCGGGAGAAAAACACAATGAGCAGTTCTTC. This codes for CTSSLMGLAGEKHNEQFF.

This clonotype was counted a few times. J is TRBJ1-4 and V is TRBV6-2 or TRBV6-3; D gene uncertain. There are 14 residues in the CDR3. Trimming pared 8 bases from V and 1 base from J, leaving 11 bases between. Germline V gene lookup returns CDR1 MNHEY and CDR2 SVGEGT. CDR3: CASESLRTNEKLFF. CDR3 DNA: TGTGCCAGCGAAAGCCTGAGAACTAATGAAAAACTGTTTTTT.

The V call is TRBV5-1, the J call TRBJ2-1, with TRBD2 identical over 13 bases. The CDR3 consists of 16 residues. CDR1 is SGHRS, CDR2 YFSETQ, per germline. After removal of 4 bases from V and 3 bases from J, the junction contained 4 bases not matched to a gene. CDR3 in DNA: TGCGCCAGCAGCCAGGGACTAGCGGGATACTACAATGAGCAGTTCTTC. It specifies CASSQGLAGYYNEQFF.

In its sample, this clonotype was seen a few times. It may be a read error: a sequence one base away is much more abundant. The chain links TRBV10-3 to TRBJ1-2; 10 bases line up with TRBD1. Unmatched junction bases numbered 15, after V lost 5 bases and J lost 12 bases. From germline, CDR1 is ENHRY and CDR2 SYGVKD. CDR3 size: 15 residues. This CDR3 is CAISWPPGTGEGHTF. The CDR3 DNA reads TGTGCCATCAGTTGGCCCCCCGGGACAGGGGAAGGCCACACCTTC.

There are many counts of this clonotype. The CDR3 is CSARGLAGTNEQFF. The CDR3 DNA is TGCAGTGCTAGAGGGCTAGCGGGAACGAATGAGCAGTTCTTC. The V call is TRBV20-1, the J call TRBJ2-1; 9 bases fit TRBD2. Germline V gives CDR1 DFQATT, CDR2 SNEGSKA (reference sequence). V lost 1 base, J lost 7 bases, and 5 bases stayed unmatched. This CDR3 region has 14 residues.

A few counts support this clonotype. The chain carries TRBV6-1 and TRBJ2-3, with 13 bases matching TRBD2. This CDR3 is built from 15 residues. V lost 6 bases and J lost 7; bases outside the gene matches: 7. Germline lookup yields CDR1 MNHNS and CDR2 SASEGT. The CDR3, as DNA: TGTGCCAGCAGCCGGGGACTAGCGGGACTGAATACGCAGTATTTT. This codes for CASSRGLAGLNTQYF.

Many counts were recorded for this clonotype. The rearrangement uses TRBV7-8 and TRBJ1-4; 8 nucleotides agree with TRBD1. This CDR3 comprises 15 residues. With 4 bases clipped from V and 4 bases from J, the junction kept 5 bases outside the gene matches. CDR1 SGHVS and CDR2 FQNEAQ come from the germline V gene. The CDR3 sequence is CASSSRGLSNEKLFF. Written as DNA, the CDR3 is TGTGCCAGCAGCTCCAGGGGGCTTAGTAATGAAAAACTGTTTTTT.

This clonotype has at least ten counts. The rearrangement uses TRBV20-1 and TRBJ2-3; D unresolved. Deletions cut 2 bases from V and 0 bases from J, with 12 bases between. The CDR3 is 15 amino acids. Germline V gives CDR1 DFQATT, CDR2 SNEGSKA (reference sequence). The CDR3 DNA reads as TGCAGTGCTAGAAGCGCCTACCTGAGCACAGATACGCAGTATTTT. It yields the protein CSARSAYLSTDTQYF.

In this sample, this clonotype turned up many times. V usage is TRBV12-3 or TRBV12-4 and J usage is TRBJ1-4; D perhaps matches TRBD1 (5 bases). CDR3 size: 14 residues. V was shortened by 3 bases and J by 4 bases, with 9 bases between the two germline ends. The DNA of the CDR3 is TGTGCCAGCAGTTTGGGGGTTTTTAATGAAAAACTGTTTTTT. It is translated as CASSLGVFNEKLFF.

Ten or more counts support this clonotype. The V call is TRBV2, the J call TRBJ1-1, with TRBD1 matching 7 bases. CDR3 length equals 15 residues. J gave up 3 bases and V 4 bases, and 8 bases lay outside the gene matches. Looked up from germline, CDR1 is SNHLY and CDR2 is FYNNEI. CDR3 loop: CASSARQGEYTEAFF. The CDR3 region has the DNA TGTGCCAGCAGTGCAAGACAGGGAGAATACACTGAAGCTTTCTTT.

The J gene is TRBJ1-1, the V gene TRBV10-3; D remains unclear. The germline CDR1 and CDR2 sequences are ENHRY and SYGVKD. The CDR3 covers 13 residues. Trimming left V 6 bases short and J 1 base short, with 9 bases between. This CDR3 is CAISPDWNTEAFF. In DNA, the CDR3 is TGTGCCATCAGCCCCGACTGGAACACTGAAGCTTTCTTT.

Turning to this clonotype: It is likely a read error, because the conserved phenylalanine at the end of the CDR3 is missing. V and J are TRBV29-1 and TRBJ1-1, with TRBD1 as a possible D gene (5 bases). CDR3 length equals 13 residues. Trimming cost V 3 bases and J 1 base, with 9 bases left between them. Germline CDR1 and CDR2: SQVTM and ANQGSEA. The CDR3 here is CSVDPTGNTEAFL. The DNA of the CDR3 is TGCAGCGTTGATCCTACAGGGAACACTGAAGCTTTCCTT.

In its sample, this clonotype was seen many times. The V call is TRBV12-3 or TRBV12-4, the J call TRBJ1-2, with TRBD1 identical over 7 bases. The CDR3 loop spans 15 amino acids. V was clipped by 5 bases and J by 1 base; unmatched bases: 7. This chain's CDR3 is CASSLQDRLNYGYTF. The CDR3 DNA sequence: TGTGCCAGCAGTCTCCAGGACAGGCTTAACTATGGCTACACCTTC.

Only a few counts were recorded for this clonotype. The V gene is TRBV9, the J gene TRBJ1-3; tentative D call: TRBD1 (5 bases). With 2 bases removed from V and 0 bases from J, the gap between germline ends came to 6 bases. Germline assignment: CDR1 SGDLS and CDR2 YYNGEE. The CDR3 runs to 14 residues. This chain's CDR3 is CASSVDSSGNTIYF. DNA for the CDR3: TGTGCCAGCAGCGTTGACAGCTCTGGAAACACCATATATTTT.

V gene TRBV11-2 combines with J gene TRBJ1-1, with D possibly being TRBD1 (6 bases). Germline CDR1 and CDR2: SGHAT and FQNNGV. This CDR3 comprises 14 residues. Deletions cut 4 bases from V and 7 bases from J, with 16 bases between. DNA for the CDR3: TGTGCCAGCAGCTACAACCGGGGGCTCAGTGAAGCTTTCTTT. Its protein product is CASSYNRGLSEAFF.